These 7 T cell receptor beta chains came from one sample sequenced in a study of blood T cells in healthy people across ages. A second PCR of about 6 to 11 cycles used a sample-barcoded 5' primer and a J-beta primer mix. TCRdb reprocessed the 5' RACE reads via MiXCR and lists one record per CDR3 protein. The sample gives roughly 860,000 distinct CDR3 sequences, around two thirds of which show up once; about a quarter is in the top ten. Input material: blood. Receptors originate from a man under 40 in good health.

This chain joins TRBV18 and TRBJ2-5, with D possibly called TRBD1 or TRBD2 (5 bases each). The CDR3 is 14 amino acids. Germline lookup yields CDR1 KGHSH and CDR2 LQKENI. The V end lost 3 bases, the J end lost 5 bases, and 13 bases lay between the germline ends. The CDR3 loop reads CASSPPGWDETQYF. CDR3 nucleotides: TGTGCCAGCTCACCGCCAGGGTGGGACGAGACCCAGTACTTC.

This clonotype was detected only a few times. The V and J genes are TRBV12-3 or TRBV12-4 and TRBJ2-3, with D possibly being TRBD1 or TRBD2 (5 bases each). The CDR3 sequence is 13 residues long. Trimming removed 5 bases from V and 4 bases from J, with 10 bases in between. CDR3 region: CASSLGVADTQYF. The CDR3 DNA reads TGTGCCAGCAGTCTGGGGGTCGCAGATACGCAGTATTTT.

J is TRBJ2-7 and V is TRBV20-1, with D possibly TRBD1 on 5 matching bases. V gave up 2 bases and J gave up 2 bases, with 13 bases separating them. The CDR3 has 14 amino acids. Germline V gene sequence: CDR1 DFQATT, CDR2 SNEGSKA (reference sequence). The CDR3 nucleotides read TGCAGTGCTAGAAACGTAGACAGCACCTACGAGCAGTACTTC. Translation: CSARNVDSTYEQYF.

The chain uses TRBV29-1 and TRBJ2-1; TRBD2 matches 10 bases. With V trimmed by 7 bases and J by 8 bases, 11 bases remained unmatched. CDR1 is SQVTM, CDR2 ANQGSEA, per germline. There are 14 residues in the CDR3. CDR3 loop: CSGAERGGVDEQFF. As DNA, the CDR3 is TGCAGCGGGGCAGAGCGGGGGGGCGTCGATGAGCAGTTCTTC.

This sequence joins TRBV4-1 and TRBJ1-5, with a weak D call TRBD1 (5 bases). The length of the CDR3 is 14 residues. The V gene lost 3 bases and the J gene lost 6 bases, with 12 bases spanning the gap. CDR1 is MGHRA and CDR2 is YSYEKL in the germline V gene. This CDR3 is CASSQEGTSQPQHF. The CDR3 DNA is TGCGCCAGCAGCCAGGAGGGGACCAGTCAGCCCCAGCATTTT.

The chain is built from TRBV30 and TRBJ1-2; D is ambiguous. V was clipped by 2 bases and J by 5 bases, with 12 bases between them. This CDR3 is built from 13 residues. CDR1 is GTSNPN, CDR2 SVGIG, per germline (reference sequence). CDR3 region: CAWSHGPPYGYTF. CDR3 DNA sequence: TGTGCCTGGAGTCATGGGCCTCCTTATGGCTACACCTTC.

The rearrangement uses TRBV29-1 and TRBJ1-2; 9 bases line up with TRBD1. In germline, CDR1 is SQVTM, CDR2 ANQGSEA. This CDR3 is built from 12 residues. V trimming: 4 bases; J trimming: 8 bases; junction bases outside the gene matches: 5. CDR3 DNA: TGCAGCGTTGGGAGGACAGGGGCCGGCTACACCTTC. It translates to CSVGRTGAGYTF.